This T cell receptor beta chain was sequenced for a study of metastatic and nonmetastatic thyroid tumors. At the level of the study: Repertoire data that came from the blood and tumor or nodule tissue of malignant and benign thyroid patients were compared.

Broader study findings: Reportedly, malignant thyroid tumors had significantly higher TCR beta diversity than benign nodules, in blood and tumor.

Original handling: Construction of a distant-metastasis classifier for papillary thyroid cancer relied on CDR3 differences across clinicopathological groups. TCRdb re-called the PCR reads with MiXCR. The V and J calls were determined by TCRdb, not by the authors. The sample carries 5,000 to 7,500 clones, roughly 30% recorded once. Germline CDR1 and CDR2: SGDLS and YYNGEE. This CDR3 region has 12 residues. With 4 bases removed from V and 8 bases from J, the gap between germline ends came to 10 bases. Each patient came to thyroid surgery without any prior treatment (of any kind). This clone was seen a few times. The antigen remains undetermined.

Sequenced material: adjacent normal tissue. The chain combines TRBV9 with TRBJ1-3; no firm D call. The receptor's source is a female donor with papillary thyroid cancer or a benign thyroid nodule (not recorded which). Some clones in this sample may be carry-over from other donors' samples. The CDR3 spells CASSSRWDTIYF. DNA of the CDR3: TGTGCCAGCAGCTCCAGGTGGGACACCATATATTTT. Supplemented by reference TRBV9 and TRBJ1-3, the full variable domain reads DSGVTQTPKHLITATGQRVTLRCSPRSGDLSVYWYQQSLDQGLQFLIQYYNGEERAKGNILERFSAQQFPDLHSELNLSSLELGDSALYFCASSSRWDTIYFGEGSWLTVV.